A single sample is the source of the 20 T cell receptor beta chains below, sequenced in a study of OX40 agonist ivuxolimab in advanced cancers. The library was obtained by the immunoSEQ multiplex PCR assay. Held by TCRdb, this immuneACCESS table contains in-frame sequences only and omits some clones. Under half of the omission traces to an unresolved V gene where checked; the cause of the rest is unknown. This sample gives some 44,000 clones in total; around 89% of them show up just once. The top ten hold roughly 4.5% of the sample. This material consisted of CD4+ or CD8+ T cells sorted from blood, taken in a trial of the OX40 agonist ivuxolimab. The receptors here all came from an adult with an advanced solid tumor such as melanoma, head and neck, liver or kidney cancer.

This chain's CDR3 is CASSSTRKSEQYF. As DNA, the CDR3 is TGTGCCAGCAGCTCAACCAGAAAAAGCGAGCAGTACTTC. The rearrangement links TRBV14 to TRBJ2-7, with D unclear. The CDR3 length is 13 residues. Trimming removed 5 bases at V and 6 bases at J, with 14 bases between. CDR1 is SGHDN and CDR2 is FVKESK in the germline V gene.

V is TRBV19 and J is TRBJ2-5, with TRBD1 matching over 7 bases. Trimming took 5 bases from V and 3 from J; bases not matched to a gene: 9. This CDR3 spans 15 amino acids. Germline CDR1 LNHDA, CDR2 SQIVND (reference sequence). The CDR3 DNA reads as TGTGCCAGTAGTCCATACAGGGGTTTAGAAGAGACCCAGTACTTC. Amino acid sequence: CASSPYRGLEETQYF.

This clone was seen once. The V gene is TRBV19, the J gene TRBJ1-1; D is unresolved. The CDR3 runs 14 residues. Trimming stripped 5 bases from V and 10 bases from J, with 20 bases between. Germline V lookup: CDR1 LNHDA, CDR2 SQIVND (reference sequence). CDR3 protein: CASSRVPPAVGAFF. As DNA, the CDR3 is TGTGCCAGTAGTCGGGTCCCCCCAGCTGTCGGAGCTTTCTTT. Supplemented by reference TRBV19 and TRBJ1-1, the full variable domain reads DGGITQSPKYLFRKEGQNVTLSCEQNLNHDAMYWYRQDPGQGLRLIYYSQIVNDFQKGDIAEGYSVSREKKESFPLTVTSAQKNPTAFYLCASSRVPPAVGAFFGQGTRLTVV.

The rearrangement uses TRBV5-1 and TRBJ1-1; no clear D. Germline loops: CDR1 SGHRS, CDR2 YFSETQ. Trimming removed 4 bases at V and 1 base at J, with 8 bases between. This CDR3 has 13 residues. The CDR3 loop reads CASSPQPNTEAFF. The CDR3, as DNA: TGCGCCAGCAGCCCACAGCCGAACACTGAAGCTTTCTTT.

This chain links TRBV5-1 with TRBJ2-1, with 14 bases aligning to TRBD2. This CDR3 is 17 amino acids long. Germline V lookup: CDR1 SGHRS, CDR2 YFSETQ. With V trimmed by 4 bases and J by 0 bases, 3 bases remained unmatched. The CDR3 spells CASSPGLAGGSYNEQFF. The CDR3, as DNA: TGCGCCAGCAGCCCTGGACTAGCGGGAGGCTCCTACAATGAGCAGTTCTTC.

V usage is TRBV15 and J usage is TRBJ2-3; 7 nucleotides line up with TRBD1. The germline gives CDR1 LNHNV, CDR2 YYDKDF (reference sequence). The CDR3 has 15 amino acids. Trimming cost V 1 base and J 1 base; bases outside gene matches: 2. The CDR3 region is CATSRGDRGTDTQYF. The CDR3 nucleotides are TGTGCCACCAGCAGAGGTGACAGGGGCACAGATACGCAGTATTTT.

The rearrangement uses TRBV15 and TRBJ1-1; D remains unclear. CDR3 length: 15 amino acids. The germline CDR1 and CDR2 sequences are LNHNV and YYDKDF (reference sequence). V lost 3 bases and J 3 bases, leaving 14 bases between the germline ends. The CDR3 spells CATSSISWGDTEAFF. The CDR3, as DNA: TGTGCCACCAGCAGTATTTCGTGGGGAGACACTGAAGCTTTCTTT.

The V gene is TRBV4-1, the J gene TRBJ2-6; D gene ambiguous. V was cut by 4 bases and J by 2 bases, with 12 bases left in between. Germline-derived CDR1 and CDR2 are MGHRA and YSYEKL. CDR3 size: 16 residues. CDR3 sequence: CASSLGISPGANVLTF. The CDR3 nucleotides are TGCGCCAGCAGCCTCGGAATATCTCCTGGGGCCAACGTCCTGACTTTC.

DNA of the CDR3: TGTGCCAGCAGACGGGACAGGACAGGGGACGAGCAGTACTTC. It specifies CASRRDRTGDEQYF. The chain employs TRBV6-5 and TRBJ2-7, with TRBD1 matching over 9 bases. Germline V gives CDR1 MNHEY, CDR2 SVGAGI. Losses at the gene ends were 6 bases for V and 5 bases for J; bases not matched to a gene: 8. The CDR3 is 14 residues long.

The chain links TRBV6-5 to TRBJ1-5; weak D call: TRBD1 (5 bases). The CDR3 contains 13 residues. Germline V CDR1 and CDR2: MNHEY, SVGAGI. V lost 6 bases, J lost 4 bases, and 10 bases lay in between. The CDR3 reads CASSRDGNQPQHF. The CDR3 DNA follows: TGTGCCAGCAGCCGGGACGGAAATCAGCCCCAGCATTTT.

This chain uses TRBV7-2 with TRBJ2-3, with TRBD2 identical over 14 bases. Germline V CDR1 and CDR2: SGHTA, FQGNSA. The CDR3 covers 16 residues. The trim removed 5 bases at V and 2 bases at J, leaving 3 bases unmatched. The CDR3 is CASSRLAGGNTDTQYF. CDR3 bases: TGTGCCAGCAGCAGACTAGCGGGAGGGAACACAGATACGCAGTATTTT.

DNA of the CDR3: TGTGCCAGCAGTTCCGCTGGACGTACGAACACCGGGGAGCTGTTTTTT. Its translation: CASSSAGRTNTGELFF. V gene TRBV28 combines with J gene TRBJ2-2; D ambiguous. The CDR3 contains 16 residues. Germline V gives CDR1 MDHEN, CDR2 SYDVKM. V lost 4 bases to trimming and J lost 0 bases, with 12 bases between them.

The V gene is TRBV29-1, the J gene TRBJ2-7; D is unresolved. Per germline, CDR1 SQVTM and CDR2 ANQGSEA. V dropped 5 bases and J dropped 1 base, with 9 bases sitting between them. The CDR3 spans 12 residues. Written as DNA, the CDR3 is TGCAGCGTTAAGGTCCCGTCCTACGAGCAGTACTTC. Translated: CSVKVPSYEQYF.

The chain has TRBV7-3 and TRBJ2-2, with unresolved D. Germline V gene data show CDR1 as SGHTA and CDR2 as FQGTGA. The V gene lost 2 bases and the J gene lost 4 bases, with 14 bases spanning the gap. The CDR3 has 16 residues. The chain's CDR3 is CASSLAADASTGELFF. CDR3 DNA: TGTGCCAGCAGCTTAGCAGCAGATGCGAGCACCGGGGAGCTGTTTTTT.

V usage is TRBV27 and J usage is TRBJ2-5, with unresolved D. The length of the CDR3 is 15 residues. V dropped 3 bases and J dropped 2 bases, with 13 bases sitting between them. Germline CDR1 and CDR2: MNHEY and SMNVEV (reference sequence). As DNA, the CDR3 is TGTGCCAGCAGTTTTAGGTCAGGCCCACAAGAGACCCAGTACTTC. Translation gives CASSFRSGPQETQYF.

The V call is TRBV4-3, the J call TRBJ2-5; 7 nucleotides agree with TRBD1. The J segment lost 1 base and the V segment lost 1 base, leaving 3 bases of the junction unmatched. The germline CDR1 and CDR2 sequences are LGHNA and YSLEER. CDR3 length: 15 amino acids. CDR3 amino acids: CASSQGGQAQETQYF. The CDR3, as DNA: TGCGCCAGCAGCCAAGGAGGACAGGCCCAAGAGACCCAGTACTTC.

This sequence joins TRBV7-8 and TRBJ1-1, with D perhaps TRBD1 (6 bases). Trimming pared 3 bases from V and 8 bases from J, leaving 19 bases between. Germline V CDR1 and CDR2: SGHVS, FQNEAQ. The CDR3 has 15 residues. This chain's CDR3 is CASSFRSLGQGEAFF. CDR3 coding DNA: TGTGCCAGCAGCTTCAGGTCCCTTGGTCAGGGGGAAGCTTTCTTT. Looking up the rest from reference TRBV7-8 and TRBJ1-1 gives the full variable domain: GAGVSQSPRYKVAKRGQDVALRCDPISGHVSLFWYQQALGQGPEFLTYFQNEAQLDKSGLPSDRFFAERPEGSVSTLKIQRTQQEDSAVYLCASSFRSLGQGEAFFGQGTRLTVV.

The chain carries TRBV7-9 and TRBJ1-1, with 10 nucleotides matching TRBD1. Germline trimming cut 5 bases from V and 1 base from J; bases unmatched to any gene: 10. Germline values: CDR1 SEHNR, CDR2 FQNEAQ (reference sequence). The CDR3 is 17 residues long. CDR3 in DNA: TGTGCCAGCAGCCCAGGGGGGACAGGGGCTTCGAACACTGAAGCTTTCTTT. Amino acids: CASSPGGTGASNTEAFF.

The chain carries TRBV18 and TRBJ1-6, with 9 bases that match TRBD1. V was clipped by 6 bases and J by 6 bases; unmatched bases: 3. Germline V gives CDR1 KGHSH, CDR2 LQKENI. This CDR3 region has 14 residues. The DNA for the CDR3 is TGTGCCAGCTCGACGACAGGGGGTAATTCACCCCTCCACTTT. Its translation: CASSTTGGNSPLHF.

Points on this clone: The identical CDR3 is also encoded by other nucleotide sequences in the sample. The CDR3 nucleotides are TGTGCCAGCAGCTCACAGGGGGACACTGAAGCTTTCTTT. As protein: CASSSQGDTEAFF. The gene calls are TRBV11-2 and TRBJ1-1; 8 bases align to TRBD1. The CDR3 has 13 amino acids. Germline loops: CDR1 SGHAT, CDR2 FQNNGV. Trimming took 4 bases from V and 3 from J; bases not matched to a gene: 1.